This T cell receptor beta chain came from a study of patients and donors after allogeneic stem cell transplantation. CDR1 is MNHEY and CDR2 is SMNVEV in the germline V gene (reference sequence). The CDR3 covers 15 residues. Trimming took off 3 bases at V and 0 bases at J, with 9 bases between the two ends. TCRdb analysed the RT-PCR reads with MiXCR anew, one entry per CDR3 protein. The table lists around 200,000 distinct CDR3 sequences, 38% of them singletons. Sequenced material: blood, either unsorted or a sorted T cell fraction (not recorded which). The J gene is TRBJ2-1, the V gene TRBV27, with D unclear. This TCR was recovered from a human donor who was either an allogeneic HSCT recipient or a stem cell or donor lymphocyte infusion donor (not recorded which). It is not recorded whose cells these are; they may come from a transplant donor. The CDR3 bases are TGTGCCAGCAGTTTTGGCTCAAGCTCCTACAATGAGCAGTTCTTC. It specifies CASSFGSSSYNEQFF.